Here is one T cell receptor beta chain with its context. The antigen is not known. Trimming shortened V by 0 bases and J by 4 bases, and 17 bases separated the two germline ends. This CDR3 contains 17 residues. Germline V gives CDR1 LGHNA, CDR2 YSLEER. The data stem from a study of cytomegalovirus exposure and HLA in healthy donors. Libraries were prepared by immunoSEQ multiplex PCR; TCRdb keeps only in-frame clonotypes and omits some of them. This table holds a few hundred thousand clones, 86% found once. The study's findings and limits: Rare TCR sequences dominated, though some public TCRs recurred in many donors. It was reported that the classifier diagnosed cytomegalovirus status with high specificity and sensitivity in both the original and validation cohorts. Under in vitro conditions, a few CMV-associated chains were confirmed as specific for CMV antigens.

J is TRBJ2-3 and V is TRBV4-3; D is undetermined. This sequence originates from a woman younger than 30 in good health and CMV-seronegative. Sequenced input: PBMCs. The CDR3 region is CASSQEAPSSTPDTQYF. In DNA, the CDR3 is TGCGCCAGCAGCCAAGAAGCCCCCTCCTCAACCCCAGATACGCAGTATTTT.